Following are 28 T cell receptor beta chains from one sample sequenced in a study of T cell repertoires in cytomegalovirus infection. No antigen has been assigned to these receptors. TCRdb redid the calling of the reads with MiXCR, one entry per CDR3 protein. Among about 89,000 distinct CDR3 sequences listed, approximately 30% were seen once. The specimen was CD8+ T cells from cultured PBMCs, collected from culture after CMV antigen stimulation. Every receptor here comes from a human donor in good health (CMV status not recorded). Some clones in this sample may be carry-over from other donors' samples.

This clonotype showed up many times. J is TRBJ2-1 and V is TRBV7-3, with no clear D. Trimming pared 2 bases from V and 0 bases from J, leaving 11 bases between. CDR1 is SGHTA and CDR2 is FQGTGA in the germline V gene. The CDR3 length is 16 residues. This CDR3 is CASSLEFESSYNEQFF. CDR3 nucleotides: TGTGCCAGCAGCTTAGAATTCGAAAGCTCCTACAATGAGCAGTTCTTC.

This clonotype was seen at least ten times. The chain carries TRBV6-1 and TRBJ1-2, with D unresolved. Germline CDR1 and CDR2: MNHNS and SASEGT. The CDR3 has 13 residues. V was cut by 6 bases and J by 5 bases, with 13 bases left in between. The CDR3 DNA reads as TGTGCCAGCAGCGCCGATTCCCCGTATGGCTACACCTTC. It yields the protein CASSADSPYGYTF.

This clonotype was seen a few times. The chain recombines TRBV6-5 with TRBJ2-1, with TRBD1 matching over 7 bases. In germline, CDR1 is MNHEY, CDR2 SVGAGI. Germline trimming cut 7 bases from V and 0 bases from J; bases unmatched to any gene: 3. The CDR3 loop spans 14 amino acids. CDR3 amino acids: CASTRGSSYNEQFF. In DNA form, the CDR3 reads TGTGCCAGCACCAGGGGGAGCTCCTACAATGAGCAGTTCTTC.

CDR3 in DNA: TGTGCCAGCACCCCTGGACAGGGGTATGGCTACACCTTC. It specifies CASTPGQGYGYTF. The chain carries TRBV7-6 and TRBJ1-2; the match to TRBD1 covers 9 bases. The junction had 5 bases not matched to a gene; V was cut back by 7 bases and J by 5 bases. The germline gives CDR1 SGHVS, CDR2 FNYEAQ. The CDR3 contains 13 residues.

The chain couples TRBV5-4 to TRBJ2-7; a weak D match, TRBD2 (5 bases). In germline, CDR1 is SGHNT, CDR2 YYREEE (reference sequence). There are 14 residues in the CDR3. V lost 2 bases, J lost 5 bases, and 14 bases lay in between. CDR3 loop: CASSLPSEVHEQYF. The CDR3 coding sequence is TGTGCCAGCAGCTTACCGTCGGAGGTTCACGAGCAGTACTTC.

The chain combines TRBV7-6 with TRBJ1-2; TRBD1 matches at 7 bases. Germline CDR1 SGHVS, CDR2 FNYEAQ. The ends lost 2 bases at V and 8 bases at J; junction bases unmatched: 8. This CDR3 is built from 14 residues. CDR3 sequence reads: CASSLRPSGGGYTF. The DNA of the CDR3 is TGTGCCAGCAGCTTACGGCCCTCAGGGGGAGGCTACACCTTC.

The J gene is TRBJ1-5, the V gene TRBV19, with D perhaps matching TRBD1 (5 bases). V was shortened by 5 bases and J by 0 bases, with 17 bases between the two germline ends. CDR3 length: 17 residues. CDR1 is LNHDA, CDR2 SQIVND, per germline (reference sequence). The CDR3 loop reads CASSYKGGQYSNQPQHF. The CDR3 DNA sequence: TGTGCCAGTAGTTATAAGGGAGGACAATATAGCAATCAGCCCCAGCATTTT.

As to this clonotype: One base away lies a much larger clone, so this may be a sequencing read error. The V call is TRBV11-2, the J call TRBJ2-1, with TRBD2 as a possible D gene (5 bases). With 10 bases removed from V and 2 bases from J, the gap between germline ends came to 9 bases. Germline CDR1 and CDR2: SGHAT and FQNNGV. The CDR3 runs 12 residues. The DNA for the CDR3 is TGTGCCAACACCGGGACCTACAATGAGCAGTTCTTC. Translating it yields CANTGTYNEQFF. The whole variable domain, remainder taken from reference TRBV11-2 and TRBJ2-1, is EAGVAQSPRYKIIEKRQSVAFWCNPISGHATLYWYQQILGQGPKLLIQFQNNGVVDDSQLPKDRFSAERLKGVDSTLKIQPAKLEDSAVYLCANTGTYNEQFFGPGTRLTVL.

The chain is built from TRBV6-1 and TRBJ2-1; 7 bases map to TRBD2. V gave up 3 bases and J gave up 4 bases; unmatched junction bases: 6. The CDR3 is 15 amino acids. From germline, CDR1 is MNHNS and CDR2 SASEGT. CDR3 in amino acids: CASSEVGGRYNEQFF. The CDR3 bases are TGTGCCAGCAGTGAGGTCGGGGGGAGGTACAATGAGCAGTTCTTC.

V usage is TRBV19 and J usage is TRBJ2-2; TRBD1 agrees at 7 bases. Germline trimming cut 1 base from V and 6 bases from J; bases unmatched to any gene: 17. Germline CDR1 is LNHDA and CDR2 is SQIVND (reference sequence). The CDR3 is 19 amino acids. The DNA of the CDR3 is TGTGCCAGTAGTATAGGATTAGACAGGGACCCTCTTAGGTCCGGGGAGCTGTTTTTT. Its protein product is CASSIGLDRDPLRSGELFF. The whole variable domain, remainder taken from reference TRBV19 and TRBJ2-2, is DGGITQSPKYLFRKEGQNVTLSCEQNLNHDAMYWYRQDPGQGLRLIYYSQIVNDFQKGDIAEGYSVSREKKESFPLTVTSAQKNPTAFYLCASSIGLDRDPLRSGELFFGEGSRLTVL.

The table lists this clonotype with a few counts. The rearrangement uses TRBV2 and TRBJ1-4; D might be TRBD1 (6 bases). Trimming shortened V by 6 bases and J by 12 bases, and 17 bases separated the two germline ends. Germline V CDR1 and CDR2: SNHLY, FYNNEI. The CDR3 length is 13 residues. The CDR3 coding sequence is TGTGCCAGCAGGGACAGTGCAGTGGCGGAACTGTTTTTT. Its protein product is CASRDSAVAELFF.

This clonotype was observed a handful of times. The gene calls are TRBV7-6 and TRBJ2-2; 8 nucleotides match TRBD1. CDR3 length: 16 amino acids. Germline V gives CDR1 SGHVS, CDR2 FNYEAQ. With V trimmed by 0 bases and J by 5 bases, 5 bases remained unmatched. The CDR3 bases are TGTGCCAGCAGCTTAGCGAGACAGGGGAGTACCGGGGAGCTGTTTTTT. Amino acid sequence: CASSLARQGSTGELFF.

This clonotype was found a few times. This chain joins TRBV19 and TRBJ2-1, with a weak D call TRBD2 (7 bases). Per germline, CDR1 LNHDA and CDR2 SQIVND (reference sequence). The CDR3 extends over 14 amino acids. Trimming left V 5 bases short and J 5 bases short, with 13 bases between. The CDR3 DNA follows: TGTGCCAGTAGTCCCCCGGGGGGCAACAATGAGCAGTTCTTC. This codes for CASSPPGGNNEQFF.

This clonotype came up many times. The J gene is TRBJ2-5, the V gene TRBV7-9; 13 nucleotides line up with TRBD2. The length of the CDR3 is 21 residues. From germline, CDR1 is SEHNR and CDR2 FQNEAQ (reference sequence). V lost 5 bases and J lost 4; bases outside the gene matches: 22. The CDR3: CASSLTPRLAGGTRTGETQYF. The CDR3 DNA reads as TGTGCCAGCAGCCTGACCCCCAGACTAGCGGGGGGAACCCGGACGGGAGAGACCCAGTACTTC.

The chain links TRBV28 to TRBJ1-1; 12 nucleotides line up with TRBD1. J gave up 6 bases and V 6 bases, and 5 bases lay outside the gene matches. The CDR3 is made up of 14 amino acids. Germline V lookup: CDR1 MDHEN, CDR2 SYDVKM. The DNA for the CDR3 is TGTGCCAGCAGAACGGGACAGGGGGCTCCTGAAGCTTTCTTT. Its translation: CASRTGQGAPEAFF.

This chain connects TRBV7-6 to TRBJ2-1; D unclear. V was cut by 0 bases and J by 2 bases, with 8 bases left in between. The CDR3 contains 15 residues. Germline V lookup: CDR1 SGHVS, CDR2 FNYEAQ. CDR3 loop: CASSLALIPYNEQFF. Here the CDR3 DNA reads TGTGCCAGCAGCTTAGCACTCATCCCCTACAATGAGCAGTTCTTC.

This clonotype was observed a few times. The J gene is TRBJ2-7, the V gene TRBV13; D possibly corresponds to TRBD1 (5 bases). The germline CDR1 and CDR2 sequences are PRHDT and FYEKMQ (reference sequence). The CDR3 sequence is 16 residues long. The V gene lost 5 bases and the J gene lost 5 bases, with 22 bases spanning the gap. CDR3 bases: TGTGCCAGCAGCCCGGGTGGGGCAGGGAAGACCCACGAGCAGTACTTC. Translated, it gives CASSPGGAGKTHEQYF.

The chain uses TRBV9 and TRBJ2-1; either TRBD1 or TRBD2 may fit D (7 bases each). With 1 base removed from V and 0 bases from J, the gap between germline ends came to 14 bases. In germline, CDR1 is SGDLS, CDR2 YYNGEE. The CDR3 runs 17 residues. The CDR3 sequence is CASSVSPGGDSYNEQFF. Written as DNA, the CDR3 is TGTGCCAGCAGCGTATCACCAGGGGGGGACTCCTACAATGAGCAGTTCTTC.

This clonotype was counted ten times or more. The chain combines TRBV12-3 or TRBV12-4 with TRBJ1-3, with 7 nucleotides matching TRBD1. The CDR3 has 15 residues. After removal of 6 bases from V and 4 bases from J, the junction contained 9 bases not matched to a gene. The CDR3 spells CASRPRTGWGNTIYF. The CDR3 nucleotides are TGTGCCAGCAGGCCTAGGACAGGCTGGGGAAACACCATATATTTT.

This clonotype was seen more than once but under ten times. The chain couples TRBV6-6 to TRBJ2-7, with a weak D call TRBD1 (6 bases). Trimming removed 4 bases from V and 3 bases from J, with 19 bases in between. The CDR3 is made up of 16 amino acids. Germline loops: CDR1 MNHNY, CDR2 SVGAGI (reference sequence). CDR3 residues: CASSWGQSTAGYEQYF. DNA of the CDR3: TGTGCCAGCAGTTGGGGGCAAAGTACCGCGGGCTACGAGCAGTACTTC.

This clonotype was seen many times. The chain employs TRBV7-8 and TRBJ1-2; 12 bases are shared with TRBD1. The V gene's germline CDR1 is SGHVS and CDR2 FQNEAQ. The junction had 9 bases not matched to a gene; V was cut back by 0 bases and J by 7 bases. CDR3 size: 17 residues. The CDR3 bases are TGTGCCAGCAGCTTAGCTGCCGAGGGACAGGGGGCTGTTGGCTACACCTTC. Translation: CASSLAAEGQGAVGYTF.

The chain joins TRBV19 to TRBJ1-4, with D unresolved. Germline assignment: CDR1 LNHDA and CDR2 SQIVND (reference sequence). This CDR3 comprises 13 residues. The V end was cut by 8 bases, the J end by 3 bases, with 10 bases between. The CDR3 DNA follows: TGTGCCAGTGGGGAGACGGCTAATGAAAAACTGTTTTTT. It yields the protein CASGETANEKLFF.

This clonotype was detected once. This CDR3 reads CASSSDPSGTYYEQYF. The CDR3, as DNA: TGCGCCAGCAGCTCCGATCCTAGCGGGACCTACTACGAGCAGTACTTC. The chain carries TRBV5-1 and TRBJ2-7, with TRBD2 matching over 9 bases. The CDR3 is made up of 16 amino acids. Germline values: CDR1 SGHRS, CDR2 YFSETQ. With 3 bases clipped from V and 3 bases from J, the junction kept 10 bases outside the gene matches.

This clonotype occurred many times. This chain joins TRBV11-2 and TRBJ2-4; D perhaps matches TRBD2 (5 bases). The V end lost 3 bases, the J end lost 8 bases, and 17 bases lay between the germline ends. Germline loops: CDR1 SGHAT, CDR2 FQNNGV. This CDR3 has 15 amino acids. The CDR3, as DNA: TGTGCCAGCAGCTTCCCGACCGGGGTCGCGTACATTCAGTACTTC. Translated: CASSFPTGVAYIQYF.

This rearrangement joins TRBV28 to TRBJ2-7, with a possible D match to TRBD2 (5 bases). Trimming removed 3 bases from V and 5 bases from J, with 11 bases in between. Germline assignment: CDR1 MDHEN and CDR2 SYDVKM. CDR3 length: 13 residues. CDR3: CASSFREIHEQYF. In nucleotides, the CDR3 is TGTGCCAGCAGTTTTAGGGAGATCCACGAGCAGTACTTC. The whole variable domain, remainder taken from reference TRBV28 and TRBJ2-7, is DVKVTQSSRYLVKRTGEKVFLECVQDMDHENMFWYRQDPGLGLRLIYFSYDVKMKEKGDIPEGYSVSREKKERFSLILESASTNQTSMYLCASSFREIHEQYFGPGTRLTVT.

The V and J genes are TRBV29-1 and TRBJ2-1; D may correspond to TRBD1 or TRBD2 (5 bases each). Trimming took off 3 bases at V and 6 bases at J, with 6 bases between the two ends. This CDR3 contains 11 residues. Germline V gives CDR1 SQVTM, CDR2 ANQGSEA. This CDR3 reads CSVDGGNEQFF. Here the CDR3 DNA reads TGCAGCGTTGATGGGGGCAATGAGCAGTTCTTC.

This clonotype was picked up many times. The chain joins TRBV6-5 to TRBJ1-4, with a weak D call TRBD1 (5 bases). This CDR3 contains 16 residues. Trimming shortened V by 2 bases and J by 0 bases, and 10 bases separated the two germline ends. Germline CDR1 and CDR2: MNHEY and SVGAGI. CDR3 DNA sequence: TGTGCCAGCAGTTACCAGACAGCCACAACTAATGAAAAACTGTTTTTT. It is translated as CASSYQTATTNEKLFF.

This clonotype was picked up many times. The rearrangement uses TRBV10-3 and TRBJ2-1, with 11 bases matching TRBD2. This CDR3 has 15 residues. Trimming at V came to 6 bases and at J to 9 bases, leaving 10 bases not matched to a gene. CDR1 and CDR2 from the germline V gene are ENHRY and SYGVKD. CDR3 residues: CAISPGGTSGLEQFF. CDR3 nucleotides: TGTGCCATCAGCCCTGGGGGGACTAGCGGCCTTGAGCAGTTCTTC.